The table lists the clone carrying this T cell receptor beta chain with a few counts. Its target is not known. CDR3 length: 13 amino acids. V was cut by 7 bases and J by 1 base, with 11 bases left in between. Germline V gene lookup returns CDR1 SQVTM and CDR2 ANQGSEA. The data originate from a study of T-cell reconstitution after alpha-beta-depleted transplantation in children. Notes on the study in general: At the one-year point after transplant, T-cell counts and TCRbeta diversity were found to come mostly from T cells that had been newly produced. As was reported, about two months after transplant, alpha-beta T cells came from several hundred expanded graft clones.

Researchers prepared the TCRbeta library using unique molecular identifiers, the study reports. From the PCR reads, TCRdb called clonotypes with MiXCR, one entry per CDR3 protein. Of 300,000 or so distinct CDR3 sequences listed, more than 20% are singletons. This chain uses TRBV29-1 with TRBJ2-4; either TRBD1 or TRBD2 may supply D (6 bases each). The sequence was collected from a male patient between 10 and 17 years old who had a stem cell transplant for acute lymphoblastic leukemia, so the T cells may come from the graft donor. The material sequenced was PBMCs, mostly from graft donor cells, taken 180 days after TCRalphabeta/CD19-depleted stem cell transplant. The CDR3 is CSALGGAKNIQYF. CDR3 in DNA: TGCAGCGCCTTGGGGGGCGCCAAAAACATTCAGTACTTC.